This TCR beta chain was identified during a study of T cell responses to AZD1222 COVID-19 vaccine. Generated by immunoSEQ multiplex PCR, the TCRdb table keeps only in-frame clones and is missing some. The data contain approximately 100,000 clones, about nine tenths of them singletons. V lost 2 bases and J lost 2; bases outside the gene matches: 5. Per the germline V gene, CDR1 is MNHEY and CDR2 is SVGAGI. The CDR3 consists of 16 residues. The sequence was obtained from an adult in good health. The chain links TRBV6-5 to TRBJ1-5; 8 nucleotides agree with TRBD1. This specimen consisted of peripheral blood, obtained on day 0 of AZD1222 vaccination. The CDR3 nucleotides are TGTGCCAGCAGTTACCTCGGACAGGGAGGCAATCAGCCCCAGCATTTT. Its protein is CASSYLGQGGNQPQHF.